This T cell receptor beta chain stems from a study of identical twins. Whole-study results and caveats: Conclusions relied on cross-sectional statistical analysis, not following the same donors.

This clonotype was detected only a few times. Its antigen is as yet unknown. Each CDR3 protein gets one entry after TCRdb re-called the 5' RACE reads with MiXCR. This table holds under 1 million distinct CDR3 sequences, about 12% found once. A further study also used this sample, focusing on yellow fever vaccine responses in identical twins.

This sequence originates from a woman between 18 and 30 years old in good health. Sequenced material: PBMCs.

CDR3 sequence reads: CATSIGSGSLVGEQFF. The CDR3 DNA follows: TGTGCCACCAGTATTGGGAGCGGGAGCTTGGTGGGTGAGCAGTTCTTC. The J gene is TRBJ2-1, the V gene TRBV24-1; TRBD2 matches 8 bases. Per germline, CDR1 KGHDR and CDR2 SFDVKD. V shed 6 bases, J shed 9 bases, and the junction held 15 bases outside the gene matches. The CDR3 runs to 16 residues.